The present entry profiles one T cell receptor (beta chain) with its context. The antigen is not known. CDR1 is SGHRS, CDR2 YFSETQ, per germline. The CDR3 covers 16 residues. Trimming shortened V by 2 bases and J by 0 bases, and 12 bases separated the two germline ends. This entry comes from a study of CD8+ T cells in alopecia areata. The study, taken as a whole, reports: Lesional scalp exceeded normal scalp in clonality, especially in alopecia totalis/universalis. Alphabeta T cells residing in normal skin are also sequenced in scalp samples. In patients, TCRs were shared less clearly than in mice, and HLA may possibly be involved.

Stated treatment: oral pan-JAK inhibitor, 5-10 mg twice daily. Peripheral blood and lesional scalp punch biopsies were taken from alopecia areata patients. After isolation, RNA underwent reverse transcription to generate cDNA as the sequencing template. The assay was immunoSEQ multiplex PCR, and TCRdb's table has in-frame clones only and misses some. The data show over 150,000 clones, with 45% to 75% seen just once and 3% to 3.5% held by the top ten. This specimen consisted of CD4+ T cells sorted from blood, obtained at week 4, from a patient treated with tofacitinib. The sequence derives from a human donor with alopecia areata. V and J are TRBV5-1 and TRBJ2-1, with D perhaps TRBD1 (5 bases). The DNA of the CDR3 is TGCGCCAGCAGCTTAATCCAGGGAAGCTCCTACAATGAGCAGTTCTTC. Protein product: CASSLIQGSSYNEQFF.